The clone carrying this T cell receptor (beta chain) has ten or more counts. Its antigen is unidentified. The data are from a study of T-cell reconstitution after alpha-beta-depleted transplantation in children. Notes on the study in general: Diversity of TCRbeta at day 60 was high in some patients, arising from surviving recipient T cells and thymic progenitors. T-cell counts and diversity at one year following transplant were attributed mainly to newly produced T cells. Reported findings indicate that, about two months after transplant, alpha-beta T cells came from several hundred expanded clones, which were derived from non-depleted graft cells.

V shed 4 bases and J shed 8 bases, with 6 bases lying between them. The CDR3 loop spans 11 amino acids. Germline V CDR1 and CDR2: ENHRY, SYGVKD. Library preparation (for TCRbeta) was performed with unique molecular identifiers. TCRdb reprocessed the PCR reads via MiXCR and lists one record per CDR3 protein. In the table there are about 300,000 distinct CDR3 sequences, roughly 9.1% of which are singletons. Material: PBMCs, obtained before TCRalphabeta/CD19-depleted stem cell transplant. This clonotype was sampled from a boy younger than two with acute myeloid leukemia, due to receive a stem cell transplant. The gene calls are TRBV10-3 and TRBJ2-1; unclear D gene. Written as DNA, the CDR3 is TGTGCCATCAGTGTTGGGTATGAGCAGTTCTTC. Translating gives CAISVGYEQFF.